A single sample gave rise to the 32 T cell receptor beta chains below, sequenced in a study of T cell repertoires in cytomegalovirus infection. TCRdb re-derived calls from the reads in MiXCR, one entry per CDR3 protein. The sample holds hundreds of thousands of distinct CDR3 sequences; approximately 40% are singletons and the top ten take 2.5% to 3.5%. Sequencing was carried out using PBMCs. These receptors were obtained from a human donor in good health (CMV status not recorded). Some clones in this sample may be carry-over from other donors' samples.

The V and J genes are TRBV5-1 and TRBJ1-6; TRBD1 aligns across 7 bases. Germline assignment: CDR1 SGHRS and CDR2 YFSETQ. The CDR3 has 18 amino acids. V was clipped by 1 base and J by 10 bases; unmatched bases: 17. The CDR3 nucleotides are TGCGCCAGCAGCTTGCGATTGGGACAGCAGCAGAGGGGGTCACCCCTCCACTTT. As protein: CASSLRLGQQQRGSPLHF.

V is TRBV19 and J is TRBJ2-5, with TRBD1 matching over 10 bases. V lost 5 bases and J lost 5; bases outside the gene matches: 5. This CDR3 spans 14 amino acids. CDR1 LNHDA and CDR2 SQIVND come from the germline V gene (reference sequence). The CDR3 coding sequence is TGTGCCAGTAGTGCGACAGGGGGCGCCGAGACCCAGTACTTC. Its protein is CASSATGGAETQYF.

The chain recombines TRBV12-3 or TRBV12-4 with TRBJ2-7, with no clear D. The CDR3 has 14 residues. The V and J ends lost 3 bases and 2 bases respectively, with 11 bases between them. The CDR3 loop is CASSFRLNTYEQYF. The CDR3 bases are TGTGCCAGCAGTTTTAGACTCAACACCTACGAGCAGTACTTC.

The chain links TRBV6-5 to TRBJ2-5, with D possibly called TRBD1 or TRBD2 (6 bases each). The CDR3 sequence is 16 residues long. The V and J ends lost 4 bases and 5 bases respectively, with 20 bases between them. Germline V gives CDR1 MNHEY, CDR2 SVGAGI. This chain's CDR3 is CASSSLKGGGSETQYF. In DNA, the CDR3 is TGTGCCAGCAGTTCCCTCAAGGGGGGCGGAAGCGAGACCCAGTACTTC.

In this sample, this clonotype turned up many times. The V gene is TRBV28, the J gene TRBJ1-4; perhaps TRBD1 as D (6 bases). This CDR3 comprises 14 residues. Per germline, CDR1 MDHEN and CDR2 SYDVKM. V lost 10 bases and J lost 7, with 19 bases in between. The CDR3 coding sequence is TGTGCCACCCTCTTAGGGGGGGTCGGTGAAAAACTGTTTTTT. It yields the protein CATLLGGVGEKLFF.

This clonotype was observed a single time. Possible read error: a much larger clone is one base away. The chain couples TRBV7-6 to TRBJ2-3; a weak D match, TRBD2 (5 bases). Germline CDR1 SGHVS, CDR2 FNYEAQ. V lost 4 bases and J lost 4, with 12 bases in between. CDR3 size: 14 residues. Here the CDR3 DNA reads TGTGCCAGCAGCTCCAACGGGATAGCAGATACGCAGTATTTT. It specifies CASSSNGIADTQYF.

This clonotype was counted ten times or more. This sequence joins TRBV7-9 and TRBJ2-1; D possibly uses TRBD1 or TRBD2 (5 bases each). The CDR3 spans 12 residues. Germline CDR1 reads SEHNR; CDR2 reads FQNEAQ (reference sequence). The V and J ends lost 3 bases and 7 bases respectively, with 7 bases between them. CDR3 loop: CASSFEGNEQFF. The CDR3 bases are TGTGCCAGCAGCTTCGAGGGGAATGAGCAGTTCTTC.

This clonotype was detected ten times or more. A junction boundary mismatches the germline segment, possibly from a read error. The chain links TRBV12-3 or TRBV12-4 to TRBJ2-6; possible D gene TRBD1, 6 bases. CDR3 length: 15 amino acids. CDR3 in amino acids: CASSLGGSGANVLTF. Here the CDR3 DNA reads TGTGCCAGCAGCTTAGGGGGCTCTGGGGCCAACGTCCTGACTTTC.

The sample holds a few counts of this clonotype. The chain employs TRBV11-2 and TRBJ2-5; maybe TRBD2 (5 bases). The V end was cut by 2 bases, the J end by 0 bases, with 13 bases between. The CDR3 is 16 amino acids. Germline values: CDR1 SGHAT, CDR2 FQNNGV. CDR3 sequence reads: CASSLTTGSYQETQYF. The CDR3 DNA follows: TGTGCCAGCAGCTTAACAACGGGGTCGTACCAAGAGACCCAGTACTTC.

In regard to this clonotype: One base separates it from a far larger clone, so it is likely a read error. The chain combines TRBV7-6 with TRBJ1-5; D not certain. The CDR3 has 12 residues. Germline assignment: CDR1 SGHVS and CDR2 FNYEAQ. The CDR3, as DNA: TGTGCCCGCAGCCTACCTAATCAGCCCCAGCATTTT. It translates to CARSLPNQPQHF.

This clonotype was counted between two and nine times. The genes are TRBV7-2 and TRBJ2-2, with a possible D match to TRBD1 (5 bases). The V gene lost 3 bases and the J gene lost 3 bases, with 17 bases spanning the gap. The CDR3 runs to 17 residues. Per the germline V gene, CDR1 is SGHTA and CDR2 is FQGNSA. CDR3 in amino acids: CASSLKKIRVYTGELFF. The CDR3 DNA is TGTGCCAGCAGCTTGAAAAAGATCAGGGTGTACACCGGGGAGCTGTTTTTT.

This clonotype came up a few times. This rearrangement joins TRBV4-1 to TRBJ2-1; 12 bases agree with TRBD2. V was clipped by 0 bases and J by 0 bases; unmatched bases: 3. Germline CDR1 MGHRA, CDR2 YSYEKL. This CDR3 contains 18 residues. CDR3 sequence: CASSQDRLAGASYNEQFF. In DNA form, the CDR3 reads TGCGCCAGCAGCCAAGATAGACTAGCGGGAGCCTCCTACAATGAGCAGTTCTTC.

This clonotype appeared many times. V and J are TRBV7-6 and TRBJ2-5; tentatively, D is TRBD2 (5 bases). CDR1 and CDR2 (germline): SGHVS, FNYEAQ. The CDR3 spans 14 residues. Trimming stripped 5 bases from V and 0 bases from J, with 10 bases between. The CDR3 region is CASSIGGYQETQYF. CDR3 sequence (DNA): TGTGCCAGCAGCATCGGCGGGTACCAAGAGACCCAGTACTTC.

This clonotype was found a few times. The rearrangement uses TRBV19 and TRBJ1-5; the D is unclear. Trimming took off 6 bases at V and 2 bases at J, with 11 bases between the two ends. The V gene's germline CDR1 is LNHDA and CDR2 SQIVND (reference sequence). The CDR3 consists of 14 residues. CDR3: CASRLDSGNQPQHF. The CDR3 DNA follows: TGTGCCAGTAGACTCGACTCGGGCAATCAGCCCCAGCATTTT.

This clonotype was seen more than once but under ten times. The chain links TRBV20-1 to TRBJ1-5, with D tentatively TRBD1 (5 bases). The CDR3 loop spans 15 amino acids. Germline CDR1 DFQATT, CDR2 SNEGSKA (reference sequence). V dropped 6 bases and J dropped 0 bases, with 15 bases sitting between them. CDR3 sequence reads: CSAFPLGGSNQPQHF. CDR3 coding DNA: TGCAGTGCGTTTCCTCTCGGGGGTAGCAATCAGCCCCAGCATTTT.

This clonotype was seen only a few times. Here the CDR3 DNA reads TGTGCCAGCAGTCAACATCCGGGGCTCAACAATCAGCCCCAGCATTTT. This gives the protein CASSQHPGLNNQPQHF. The chain is built from TRBV28 and TRBJ1-5, with D possibly being TRBD1 (5 bases). Germline values: CDR1 MDHEN, CDR2 SYDVKM. V was pared by 5 bases and J by 3 bases, with 17 bases between. The CDR3 length is 16 residues. Full variable domain (remainder filled in from reference TRBV28 and TRBJ1-5): DVKVTQSSRYLVKRTGEKVFLECVQDMDHENMFWYRQDPGLGLRLIYFSYDVKMKEKGDIPEGYSVSREKKERFSLILESASTNQTSMYLCASSQHPGLNNQPQHFGDGTRLSIL.

This clonotype was detected once. V is TRBV11-1 and J is TRBJ1-2; TRBD1 aligns across 8 bases. V trimming: 6 bases; J trimming: 2 bases; junction bases outside the gene matches: 5. The CDR3 has 14 amino acids. CDR1 is SGHAT, CDR2 FQDESV, per germline (reference sequence). The CDR3 DNA reads TGTGCCAGCAGTTGTCGGGACAGGAACTATGGCTACACCTTC. Encoded protein: CASSCRDRNYGYTF.

This clonotype showed up just a few times. The J gene is TRBJ1-2, the V gene TRBV7-6, with 8 bases aligning to TRBD1. The CDR3 sequence is 17 residues long. Germline-derived CDR1 and CDR2 are SGHVS and FNYEAQ. V trimming: 6 bases; J trimming: 4 bases; junction bases outside the gene matches: 16. CDR3 sequence reads: CASSFGADRVGTYGYTF. DNA for the CDR3: TGTGCCAGCAGTTTTGGGGCGGACAGGGTCGGGACCTATGGCTACACCTTC.

This clonotype was counted ten times or more. V usage is TRBV7-2 and J usage is TRBJ2-1; no firm D call. This CDR3 has 15 residues. CDR1 and CDR2 (germline): SGHTA, FQGNSA. V was clipped by 3 bases and J by 0 bases, with 9 bases between them. CDR3 residues: CASSFTRSSYNEQFF. The DNA for the CDR3 is TGTGCCAGCAGCTTTACTCGGAGCTCCTACAATGAGCAGTTCTTC.

The CDR3 DNA sequence: TGTGCCAGTAGTATGGGACAGGTCTATCAGCCCCAGCATTTT. It is translated as CASSMGQVYQPQHF. The V and J genes are TRBV19 and TRBJ1-5; 8 bases are shared with TRBD1. The CDR3 totals 14 residues. The V and J ends lost 3 bases and 5 bases, in that order; junction bases with no gene match: 3. CDR1 LNHDA and CDR2 SQIVND come from the germline V gene (reference sequence).

A remark on this clonotype: At one boundary the junction diverges from the germline segment, which might be a read error. The chain uses TRBV5-1 and TRBJ1-1; D unresolved. Germline CDR1 reads SGHRS; CDR2 reads YFSETQ. The CDR3 consists of 11 residues. The CDR3 nucleotides read TGCGCCAGCAGCTACGGGCTTGAAGATTTCTTT. It translates to CASSYGLEDFF.

The chain is built from TRBV27 and TRBJ1-2, with D possibly being TRBD1 (6 bases). Germline V gene sequence: CDR1 MNHEY, CDR2 SMNVEV (reference sequence). The V gene lost 4 bases and the J gene lost 4 bases, with 19 bases spanning the gap. CDR3 length: 16 amino acids. The CDR3, as DNA: TGTGCCAGCAGTTATACCGTACAACAGGGCCGCTATGGCTACACCTTC. Amino acids: CASSYTVQQGRYGYTF.

The chain combines TRBV7-3 with TRBJ1-1; 7 bases align to TRBD1. CDR3 size: 15 residues. After removal of 0 bases from V and 5 bases from J, the junction contained 6 bases not matched to a gene. The V gene's germline CDR1 is SGHTA and CDR2 FQGTGA. This CDR3 reads CASSLTWQGDTEAFF. In DNA form, the CDR3 reads TGTGCCAGCAGCTTAACGTGGCAGGGGGATACTGAAGCTTTCTTT.

The V call is TRBV5-4, the J call TRBJ2-3; D not certain. Per the germline V gene, CDR1 is SGHNT and CDR2 is YYREEE (reference sequence). The CDR3 extends over 12 amino acids. V lost 1 base, J lost 6 bases, and 6 bases lay in between. CDR3 amino acids: CASSLSFDTQYF. CDR3 nucleotide sequence: TGTGCCAGCAGCTTGTCTTTCGATACGCAGTATTTT.

This clonotype was seen more than once but under ten times. The rearrangement uses TRBV28 and TRBJ1-4; weak D call: TRBD1 (5 bases). V shed 4 bases and J shed 6 bases, with 15 bases lying between them. Looked up from germline, CDR1 is MDHEN and CDR2 is SYDVKM. This CDR3 has 15 amino acids. The CDR3 nucleotides are TGTGCCAGCAGTTCACCGCAGGGAGCCTATGAAAAACTGTTTTTT. Its protein product is CASSSPQGAYEKLFF.

The V call is TRBV27, the J call TRBJ1-4; TRBD1 aligns across 7 bases. Per germline, CDR1 MNHEY and CDR2 SMNVEV (reference sequence). This CDR3 contains 14 residues. The V and J ends lost 7 bases and 5 bases, in that order; junction bases with no gene match: 7. This CDR3 reads CASIRGGLNEKLFF. DNA of the CDR3: TGTGCCAGCATCCGAGGGGGCCTGAATGAAAAACTGTTTTTT.

The chain is built from TRBV11-3 and TRBJ2-2; 7 bases fit TRBD1. This CDR3 is built from 18 residues. The V gene end was trimmed by 6 bases and the J gene end by 1 base; junction bases not matched to a gene: 14. Germline-derived CDR1 and CDR2 are SGHNT and YENEEA. Here the CDR3 DNA reads TGTGCCAGCAGTCCGGACAGGCGCCACCCAAAGAACACCGGGGAGCTGTTTTTT. Its translation is CASSPDRRHPKNTGELFF. Based on the CDR3 plus reference TRBV11-3 and TRBJ2-2, the full variable domain is EAGVVQSPRYKIIEKKQPVAFWCNPISGHNTLYWYLQNLGQGPELLIRYENEEAVDDSQLPKDRFSAERLKGVDSTLKIQPAELGDSAVYLCASSPDRRHPKNTGELFFGEGSRLTVL.

The chain carries TRBV29-1 and TRBJ2-2; D might be TRBD1 (6 bases). V was trimmed by 5 bases and J by 5 bases, leaving 12 bases between them. Germline-derived CDR1 and CDR2 are SQVTM and ANQGSEA. The CDR3 is 13 amino acids. CDR3 DNA: TGCAGCGTTCTGGACAGCAAGACCGGGGAGCTGTTTTTT. Protein: CSVLDSKTGELFF.

The table lists this clonotype with many counts. The chain couples TRBV6-1 to TRBJ2-3, with D uncertain. Trimming took 7 bases from V and 1 from J, leaving 12 bases between them. The CDR3 is made up of 14 amino acids. Per germline, CDR1 MNHNS and CDR2 SASEGT. In nucleotides, the CDR3 is TGTGCCAGCAAGAAGGGAATGCGCACAGATACGCAGTATTTT. Amino acid sequence: CASKKGMRTDTQYF.

The rearrangement joins TRBV4-1 to TRBJ2-5, with D perhaps matching TRBD1 or TRBD2 (5 bases each). The CDR3 extends over 17 amino acids. Germline loops: CDR1 MGHRA, CDR2 YSYEKL. V was cut by 1 base and J by 2 bases, with 17 bases left in between. The CDR3 DNA reads TGCGCCAGCAGCCAAGGGTCCTTGGTTGGGGGTCAAGAGACCCAGTACTTC. Protein: CASSQGSLVGGQETQYF.

The chain is built from TRBV28 and TRBJ2-5; D ambiguous. Germline lookup yields CDR1 MDHEN and CDR2 SYDVKM. The CDR3 consists of 12 residues. The ends were cut back, 6 bases at V and 3 bases at J, with 8 bases in the middle. CDR3: CASSPREETQYF. CDR3 DNA sequence: TGTGCCAGCAGCCCCCGTGAAGAGACCCAGTACTTC.

In this sample, this clonotype turned up many times. The chain links TRBV7-8 to TRBJ1-2; D is possibly TRBD1 (5 bases). CDR3 length: 16 residues. Trimming shortened V by 4 bases and J by 3 bases, and 18 bases separated the two germline ends. Germline V CDR1 and CDR2: SGHVS, FQNEAQ. The CDR3 region is CASSSPGVRYDYGYTF. The CDR3 DNA sequence: TGTGCCAGCAGCTCCCCGGGGGTGAGATACGACTATGGCTACACCTTC.